A single sample gave rise to the 32 T cell receptor beta chains below, sequenced in a study of blood T cell repertoires in COVID-19. This table comes from immunoSEQ multiplex PCR, and its TCRdb copy is limited to in-frame clones, with some not included. The sample consists of hundreds of thousands of clones, 87% of them appearing once. The sequenced sample was PBMCs or T cells enriched from blood (not recorded which). These receptors were obtained from a woman aged 25 to 39 with acute COVID-19.

The chain has TRBV7-8 and TRBJ1-1; D is undetermined. Trimming took 5 bases from V and 1 from J, leaving 17 bases between them. This CDR3 is 16 amino acids long. Per the germline V gene, CDR1 is SGHVS and CDR2 is FQNEAQ. This CDR3 reads CASSVEARGRNTEAFF. The CDR3 nucleotides read TGTGCCAGCAGCGTAGAAGCTCGGGGTAGGAACACTGAAGCTTTCTTT.

This chain uses TRBV19 with TRBJ1-6; 8 bases agree with TRBD1. This CDR3 has 15 residues. Per the germline V gene, CDR1 is LNHDA and CDR2 is SQIVND (reference sequence). The V segment lost 6 bases and the J segment 1 base; nucleotides outside the gene matches: 2. CDR3 region: CASRDRVSYNSPLHF. In DNA, the CDR3 is TGTGCCAGTAGGGACAGGGTGTCCTATAATTCACCCCTCCACTTT.

This clone was seen once. CDR3 residues: CASSLVGGREKLFF. The CDR3 region has the DNA TGTGCCAGCAGCTTAGTAGGGGGCAGGGAAAAACTGTTTTTT. This rearrangement joins TRBV7-8 to TRBJ1-4; 7 nucleotides align to TRBD1. This CDR3 contains 14 residues. Germline CDR1 reads SGHVS; CDR2 reads FQNEAQ. Losses at the gene ends were 1 base for V and 8 bases for J; bases not matched to a gene: 4.

The rearrangement joins TRBV6-6 to TRBJ2-7; no reliable D call. The CDR3 totals 14 residues. Germline V gene data show CDR1 as MNHNY and CDR2 as SVGAGI (reference sequence). Trimming took off 0 bases at V and 3 bases at J, with 9 bases between the two ends. Here the CDR3 DNA reads TGTGCCAGCAGTTACTCGGAACACAGCTACGAGCAGTACTTC. Its translation: CASSYSEHSYEQYF.

The chain joins TRBV3-1 (or the pseudogene TRBV3-2) to TRBJ2-7; no firm D call. Germline V gene lookup returns CDR1 LGHDT and CDR2 YNNKEL (reference sequence). Trimming stripped 0 bases from V and 5 bases from J, with 14 bases between. There are 15 residues in the CDR3. The CDR3 region has the DNA TGTGCCAGCAGCCAAGAGGCACGAGGTTTCCACGAGCAGTACTTC. This codes for CASSQEARGFHEQYF.

The rearrangement uses TRBV19 and TRBJ1-6; 10 bases fit TRBD1. The V and J ends lost 6 bases and 7 bases, in that order; junction bases with no gene match: 9. This CDR3 contains 16 residues. The germline V gene has CDR1 LNHDA and CDR2 SQIVND (reference sequence). The CDR3 spells CASRTWDRGGNSPLHF. The CDR3 DNA reads TGTGCCAGTAGGACGTGGGACAGGGGAGGCAATTCACCCCTCCACTTT.

This chain links TRBV7-6 with TRBJ2-7; 9 bases match TRBD1. In germline, CDR1 is SGHVS, CDR2 FNYEAQ. Trimming took 5 bases from V and 3 from J; bases not matched to a gene: 11. CDR3 length: 16 residues. The CDR3 DNA is TGTGCCAGCAGCCCGGGCGGGACAGGGTTAGGCTACGAGCAGTACTTC. The encoded protein is CASSPGGTGLGYEQYF.

The chain joins TRBV2 to TRBJ2-7; a weak D match, TRBD1 (5 bases). The germline V gene has CDR1 SNHLY and CDR2 FYNNEI. Trimming cost V 3 bases and J 4 bases, with 16 bases left between them. This CDR3 has 15 amino acids. Here the CDR3 DNA reads TGTGCCAGCAGTGAGATGACAGATCCGGAATACGAGCAGTACTTC. Translation: CASSEMTDPEYEQYF. Full variable domain (outside the CDR3, taken from reference TRBV2 and TRBJ2-7): EPEVTQTPSHQVTQMGQEVILRCVPISNHLYFYWYRQILGQKVEFLVSFYNNEISEKSEIFDDQFSVERPDGSNFTLKIRSTKLEDSAMYFCASSEMTDPEYEQYFGPGTRLTVT.

The chain links TRBV6-5 to TRBJ1-1; a weak D match, TRBD1 (5 bases). CDR3 length equals 14 residues. Germline CDR1 and CDR2: MNHEY and SVGAGI. V was clipped by 2 bases and J by 5 bases, with 12 bases between them. The CDR3 loop reads CASSYTGYRTEAFF. For the CDR3, the DNA is TGTGCCAGCAGTTACACCGGATACAGGACTGAAGCTTTCTTT.

The rearrangement joins TRBV30 to TRBJ1-4; unclear D gene. The CDR3 has 15 residues. CDR1 and CDR2 from the germline V gene are GTSNPN and SVGIG (reference sequence). V was pared by 5 bases and J by 12 bases, with 25 bases between. CDR3 protein: CAWHALGGQHLELFF. The CDR3, as DNA: TGTGCCTGGCACGCCTTGGGCGGGCAGCACTTGGAACTGTTTTTT.

The V gene is TRBV13, the J gene TRBJ2-7; a weak D match, TRBD2 (6 bases). The CDR3 covers 13 residues. In germline, CDR1 is PRHDT, CDR2 FYEKMQ (reference sequence). Between the trimmed V and J ends, which lost 5 bases and 4 bases, there was a span of 12 bases. The CDR3 nucleotides read TGTGCCAGCAGCCCCCCTGGGGGGTACGAGCAGTACTTC. This translates into CASSPPGGYEQYF.

The chain recombines TRBV7-2 with TRBJ1-4; D unresolved. Trimming took 6 bases from V and 10 from J, leaving 18 bases between them. Germline lookup yields CDR1 SGHTA and CDR2 FQGNSA. CDR3 length: 14 amino acids. CDR3 DNA: TGTGCCAGCAGGGAGGGTTATGGATTTGGAAAACTGTTTTTT. It translates to CASREGYGFGKLFF.

The chain is built from TRBV7-9 and TRBJ1-1; D is uncertain. V lost 4 bases to trimming and J lost 8 bases, with 5 bases between them. Germline lookup yields CDR1 SEHNR and CDR2 FQNEAQ (reference sequence). The CDR3 extends over 10 amino acids. The CDR3 loop is CASSSAEAFF. CDR3 nucleotides: TGTGCCAGCAGCTCCGCGGAAGCTTTCTTT.

V and J are TRBV7-6 and TRBJ1-5; 7 bases align to TRBD1. With V trimmed by 5 bases and J by 3 bases, 7 bases remained unmatched. Germline assignment: CDR1 SGHVS and CDR2 FNYEAQ. The CDR3 totals 15 residues. Written as DNA, the CDR3 is TGTGCCAGCAGCCCAGAGGGACAGAACAATCAGCCCCAGCATTTT. Translated: CASSPEGQNNQPQHF.

The J gene is TRBJ2-1, the V gene TRBV15, with a tentative D call TRBD1 (5 bases). The CDR3 has 15 amino acids. Germline CDR1 and CDR2: LNHNV and YYDKDF (reference sequence). V lost 6 bases to trimming and J lost 7 bases, with 19 bases between them. CDR3 amino acids: CATRTDSRASNEQFF. The CDR3 region has the DNA TGTGCCACCAGAACCGACAGTCGAGCTTCTAATGAGCAGTTCTTC.

The table lists this clone with many counts. V gene TRBV7-8 combines with J gene TRBJ1-1; D may be TRBD1 (5 bases). Trimming cost V 0 bases and J 3 bases, with 17 bases left between them. Per germline, CDR1 SGHVS and CDR2 FQNEAQ. This CDR3 is built from 17 residues. The CDR3 region has the DNA TGTGCCAGCAGCTTAGCTACCACAGGCGTTGAGGACACTGAAGCTTTCTTT. The encoded protein is CASSLATTGVEDTEAFF. Filled out from reference TRBV7-8 and TRBJ1-1, the complete variable domain reads GAGVSQSPRYKVAKRGQDVALRCDPISGHVSLFWYQQALGQGPEFLTYFQNEAQLDKSGLPSDRFFAERPEGSVSTLKIQRTQQEDSAVYLCASSLATTGVEDTEAFFGQGTRLTVV.

The CDR3 is CASSPAAGAYNEQFF. The CDR3 region has the DNA TGTGCCAGCAGCCCAGCCGCGGGAGCCTACAATGAGCAGTTCTTC. The chain carries TRBV6-6 and TRBJ2-1; 7 bases align to TRBD2. V shed 6 bases and J 2 bases; nucleotides not matched to a gene: 7. This CDR3 spans 15 amino acids. Germline V gene lookup returns CDR1 MNHNY and CDR2 SVGAGI (reference sequence).

Written as DNA, the CDR3 is TGTGCCAGCAGCCAGGGCTTGATAAACTATGGCTACACCTTC. It encodes CASSQGLINYGYTF. The chain recombines TRBV3-1 (or the pseudogene TRBV3-2) with TRBJ1-2; no clear D gene. The CDR3 has 14 amino acids. The germline gives CDR1 LGHDT, CDR2 YNNKEL (reference sequence). V shed 3 bases and J shed 2 bases, with 10 bases lying between them.

The chain combines TRBV29-1 with TRBJ2-1; the D is unclear. V lost 2 bases and J 3 bases, leaving 14 bases between the germline ends. From germline, CDR1 is SQVTM and CDR2 ANQGSEA. CDR3 size: 15 residues. Here the CDR3 reads CSVEPPEISYNEQFF. CDR3 bases: TGCAGCGTTGAACCCCCGGAGATCAGCTACAATGAGCAGTTCTTC.

V gene TRBV28 combines with J gene TRBJ2-4; possible D gene TRBD2, 6 bases. The CDR3 sequence is 13 residues long. Trimming took off 7 bases at V and 2 bases at J, with 9 bases between the two ends. In germline, CDR1 is MDHEN, CDR2 SYDVKM. CDR3 sequence: CASMGGTKNIQYF. CDR3 nucleotide sequence: TGTGCCAGCATGGGGGGAACCAAAAACATTCAGTACTTC.

In DNA, the CDR3 is TGTGCCAGCAGCCCCTCCCAGGGGAACTATGGCTACACCTTC. It codes for CASSPSQGNYGYTF. This chain uses TRBV3-1 (or the pseudogene TRBV3-2) with TRBJ1-2; D might be TRBD1 (6 bases). Per the germline V gene, CDR1 is LGHDT and CDR2 is YNNKEL (reference sequence). The V end was cut by 4 bases, the J end by 2 bases, with 11 bases between. CDR3 size: 14 residues.

The chain links TRBV7-4 to TRBJ1-6, with 7 nucleotides matching TRBD1. Germline V CDR1 and CDR2: SGHVT, SQSDAQ. This CDR3 has 15 residues. The ends lost 6 bases at V and 4 bases at J; junction bases unmatched: 6. The CDR3 coding sequence is TGTGCCAGCAGGACCGGGACAGTGTATAATTCACCCCTCCACTTT. Its translation: CASRTGTVYNSPLHF.

This chain joins TRBV14 and TRBJ2-5; 8 bases fit TRBD1. This CDR3 is 14 amino acids long. Per the germline V gene, CDR1 is SGHDN and CDR2 is FVKESK. The J segment lost 5 bases and the V segment lost 4 bases, leaving 6 bases of the junction unmatched. In DNA, the CDR3 is TGTGCCAGCAGCCGACAGTGGACAGGGGAGACCCAGTACTTC. Protein: CASSRQWTGETQYF. The full variable domain, rest sourced from reference TRBV14 and TRBJ2-5, is EAGVTQFPSHSVIEKGQTVTLRCDPISGHDNLYWYRRVMGKEIKFLLHFVKESKQDESGMPNNRFLAERTGGTYSTLKVQPAELEDSGVYFCASSRQWTGETQYFGPGTRLLVL.

This chain connects TRBV7-2 to TRBJ1-1; TRBD1 might be the D (5 bases). There are 15 residues in the CDR3. V shed 5 bases and J shed 1 base, with 14 bases lying between them. CDR1 is SGHTA and CDR2 is FQGNSA in the germline V gene. This chain's CDR3 is CASSPVTGGNTEAFF. The CDR3 DNA sequence: TGTGCCAGCAGCCCCGTCACCGGGGGGAACACTGAAGCTTTCTTT.

This rearrangement joins TRBV7-8 to TRBJ1-6; the D gene is possibly TRBD1 (6 bases). CDR1 and CDR2 (germline): SGHVS, FQNEAQ. The germline V and J ends were trimmed by 3 bases and 2 bases, with 14 bases remaining between them. This CDR3 is built from 17 residues. CDR3 sequence (DNA): TGTGCCAGCAGCTTTCTGGGACATCGCCCCTATAATTCACCCCTCCACTTT. It is translated as CASSFLGHRPYNSPLHF.

The chain recombines TRBV11-2 with TRBJ2-6; D perhaps matches TRBD1 (5 bases). Germline CDR1 SGHAT, CDR2 FQNNGV. Trimming removed 5 bases from V and 1 base from J, with 12 bases in between. The CDR3 contains 16 residues. CDR3 sequence reads: CASSPWQGSGANVLTF. CDR3 nucleotides: TGTGCCAGCAGCCCCTGGCAGGGATCTGGGGCCAACGTCCTGACTTTC. Complete variable domain (other parts from reference TRBV11-2 and TRBJ2-6): EAGVAQSPRYKIIEKRQSVAFWCNPISGHATLYWYQQILGQGPKLLIQFQNNGVVDDSQLPKDRFSAERLKGVDSTLKIQPAKLEDSAVYLCASSPWQGSGANVLTFGAGSRLTVL.

The rearrangement joins TRBV19 to TRBJ2-1; D gene ambiguous. Germline lookup yields CDR1 LNHDA and CDR2 SQIVND (reference sequence). The length of the CDR3 is 11 residues. V was cut by 5 bases and J by 9 bases, with 8 bases left in between. The DNA of the CDR3 is TGTGCCAGTAGTGCCGGTTCTGAGCAGTTCTTC. This codes for CASSAGSEQFF.

The V and J genes are TRBV18 and TRBJ1-1, with TRBD1 matching over 8 bases. After removal of 5 bases from V and 4 bases from J, the junction contained 6 bases not matched to a gene. Germline lookup yields CDR1 KGHSH and CDR2 LQKENI. The CDR3 is made up of 14 amino acids. The CDR3 reads CASSSTGAGTEAFF. DNA for the CDR3: TGTGCCAGCTCATCGACAGGGGCGGGCACTGAAGCTTTCTTT.

The J gene is TRBJ2-1, the V gene TRBV7-6; 9 bases match TRBD2. CDR3 size: 16 residues. CDR1 SGHVS and CDR2 FNYEAQ come from the germline V gene. Trimming cost V 2 bases and J 4 bases; bases outside gene matches: 6. The CDR3 reads CASSLQAGGAYNEQFF. CDR3 nucleotides: TGTGCCAGCAGCTTACAAGCGGGGGGTGCTTACAATGAGCAGTTCTTC.

The chain couples TRBV5-8 to TRBJ1-3, with TRBD1 identical over 9 bases. Germline CDR1 and CDR2: SGHTS and YDEGEE. CDR3 length equals 19 residues. V lost 6 bases and J lost 2; bases outside the gene matches: 18. The CDR3 spells CASITTGGGWVATGNTIYF. The CDR3 nucleotides are TGTGCCAGCATTACTACAGGGGGCGGATGGGTTGCTACTGGAAACACCATATATTTT.

Worth noting for this clone: Other DNA sequences within the sample encode an identical CDR3. V is TRBV5-1 and J is TRBJ1-6, with 7 bases identical to TRBD1. The V segment lost 2 bases and the J segment 10 bases; nucleotides outside the gene matches: 12. In germline, CDR1 is SGHRS, CDR2 YFSETQ. The CDR3 is made up of 16 amino acids. The CDR3 sequence: CASSLETGVGGSPLHF. The CDR3 DNA sequence: TGCGCCAGCAGCTTAGAAACAGGGGTTGGGGGGTCACCCCTCCACTTT.

This chain's CDR3 is CASSERQGGTDGYTF. The CDR3, as DNA: TGTGCCAGCAGTGAACGACAGGGAGGAACGGATGGCTACACCTTC. The rearrangement links TRBV6-1 to TRBJ1-2; 7 nucleotides match TRBD1. This CDR3 has 15 residues. The germline V gene has CDR1 MNHNS and CDR2 SASEGT. V lost 2 bases, J lost 6 bases, and 9 bases stayed unmatched.